This entry concerns a single T cell receptor (beta chain). Its antigen is as yet unknown. The V end lost 2 bases, the J end lost 2 bases, and 11 bases lay between the germline ends. The CDR3 length is 15 residues. The germline gives CDR1 SGHTA, CDR2 FQGNSA. The assay was run at survey level. Method: immunoSEQ multiplex PCR; TCRdb's copy keeps in-frame clones and lacks some. Among under 30,000 clones listed, 90% were seen once. These data come from a study of multiple sclerosis patients with progressive multifocal leukoencephalopathy. Study-wide results and caveats: Expanded clones at PML onset predated and persisted through natalizumab therapy. Less diverse TRB repertoires were suggested in most PML patients.

As to time point: less than 15 months of natalizumab therapy. All patients had prior interferon beta, and all PML patients were female. The origin of this receptor is a human donor with multiple sclerosis. The specimen was PBMCs, collected from a patient treated with natalizumab. This sequence joins TRBV7-2 and TRBJ2-3, with a tentative D call TRBD2 (6 bases). This chain's CDR3 is CASSLRSGFTDTQYF. The CDR3 region has the DNA TGTGCCAGCAGCTTACGAAGCGGGTTCACAGATACGCAGTATTTT.